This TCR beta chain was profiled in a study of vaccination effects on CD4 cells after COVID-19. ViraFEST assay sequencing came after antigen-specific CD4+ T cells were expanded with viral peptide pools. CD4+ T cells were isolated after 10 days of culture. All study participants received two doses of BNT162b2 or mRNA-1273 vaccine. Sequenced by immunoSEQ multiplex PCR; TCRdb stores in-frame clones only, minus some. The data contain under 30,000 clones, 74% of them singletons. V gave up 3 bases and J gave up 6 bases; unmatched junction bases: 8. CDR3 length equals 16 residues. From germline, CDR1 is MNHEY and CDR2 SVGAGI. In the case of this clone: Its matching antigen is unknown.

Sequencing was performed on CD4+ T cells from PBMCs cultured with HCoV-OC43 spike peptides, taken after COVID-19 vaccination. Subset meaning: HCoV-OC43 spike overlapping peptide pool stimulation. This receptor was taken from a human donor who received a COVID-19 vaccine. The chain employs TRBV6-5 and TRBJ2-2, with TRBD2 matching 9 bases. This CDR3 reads CASSYLAGGPPGELFF. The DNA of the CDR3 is TGTGCCAGCAGTTATCTTGCGGGAGGGCCGCCCGGGGAGCTGTTTTTT.